This T cell receptor beta chain was sequenced in a study of OX40 agonist ivuxolimab in advanced cancers. Study-wide context: Checkpoint inhibitors had been given previously to 40% of patients. Partial responses were achieved by three patients, of whom one had hepatocellular carcinoma and two had cutaneous melanoma. Study-wide points: Patients with a partial response at 0.1-3.0 mg/kg had among the lowest clonal expansion.

Clones were sequenced by immunoSEQ multiplex PCR, and TCRdb holds only the in-frame ones, with some missing. The table shows about 86,000 clones, with about 90% occurring only once. With regard to this clone: Antigen: not known.

Germline V gene lookup returns CDR1 SGHRS and CDR2 YFSETQ. The V segment lost 1 base and the J segment 1 base; nucleotides outside the gene matches: 4. This CDR3 contains 16 residues. The rearrangement links TRBV5-1 to TRBJ2-5; 10 bases map to TRBD2. The sample was CD4+ or CD8+ T cells sorted from blood, taken in a trial of the OX40 agonist ivuxolimab. The TCR originated in an adult with an advanced solid tumor such as melanoma, head and neck, liver or kidney cancer. The CDR3 nucleotides are TGCGCCAGCAGCTTGACTAGCGGGGCGATCCAAGAGACCCAGTACTTC. Encoded protein: CASSLTSGAIQETQYF.